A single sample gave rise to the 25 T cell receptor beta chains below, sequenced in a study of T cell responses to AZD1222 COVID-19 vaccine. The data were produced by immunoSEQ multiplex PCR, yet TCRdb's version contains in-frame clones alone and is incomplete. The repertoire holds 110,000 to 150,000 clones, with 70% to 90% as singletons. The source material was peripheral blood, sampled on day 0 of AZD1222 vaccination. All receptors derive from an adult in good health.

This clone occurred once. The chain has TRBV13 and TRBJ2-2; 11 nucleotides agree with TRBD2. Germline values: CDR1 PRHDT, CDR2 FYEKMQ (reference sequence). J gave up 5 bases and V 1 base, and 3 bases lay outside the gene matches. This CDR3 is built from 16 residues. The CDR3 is CASSLALAGGTGELFF. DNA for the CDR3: TGTGCCAGCAGCTTAGCCCTAGCGGGGGGTACCGGGGAGCTGTTTTTT.

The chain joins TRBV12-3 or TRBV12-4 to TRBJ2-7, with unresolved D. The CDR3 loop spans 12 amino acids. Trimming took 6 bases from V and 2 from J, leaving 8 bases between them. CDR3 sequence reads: CASRFQAYEQYF. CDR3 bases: TGTGCCAGCAGATTCCAGGCCTACGAGCAGTACTTC.

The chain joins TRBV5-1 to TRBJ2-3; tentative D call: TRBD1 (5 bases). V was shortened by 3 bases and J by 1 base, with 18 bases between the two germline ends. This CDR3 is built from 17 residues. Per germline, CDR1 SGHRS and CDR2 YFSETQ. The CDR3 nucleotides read TGCGCCAGCAGCTCTGGAAGGGGCGGCCACGGCACAGATACGCAGTATTTT. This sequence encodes CASSSGRGGHGTDTQYF.

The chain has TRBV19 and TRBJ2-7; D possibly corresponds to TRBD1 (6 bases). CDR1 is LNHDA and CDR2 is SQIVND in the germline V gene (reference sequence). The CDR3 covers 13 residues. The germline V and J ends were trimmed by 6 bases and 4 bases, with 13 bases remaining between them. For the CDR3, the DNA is TGTGCCAGTAGCATAATACAGGGTTACGAGCAGTACTTC. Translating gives CASSIIQGYEQYF.

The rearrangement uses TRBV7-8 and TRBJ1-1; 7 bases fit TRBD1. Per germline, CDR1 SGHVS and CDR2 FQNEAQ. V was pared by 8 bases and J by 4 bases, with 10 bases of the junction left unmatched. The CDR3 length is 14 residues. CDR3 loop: CASVASYRGTEAFF. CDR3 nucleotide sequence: TGTGCCAGCGTCGCTTCGTACAGGGGCACTGAAGCTTTCTTT.

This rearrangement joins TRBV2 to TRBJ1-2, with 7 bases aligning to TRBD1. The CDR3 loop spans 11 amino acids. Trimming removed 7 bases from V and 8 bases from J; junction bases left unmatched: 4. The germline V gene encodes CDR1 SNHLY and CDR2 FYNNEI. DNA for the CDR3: TGTGCCAGCATGGGACAGTCGGGCTACACCTTC. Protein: CASMGQSGYTF.

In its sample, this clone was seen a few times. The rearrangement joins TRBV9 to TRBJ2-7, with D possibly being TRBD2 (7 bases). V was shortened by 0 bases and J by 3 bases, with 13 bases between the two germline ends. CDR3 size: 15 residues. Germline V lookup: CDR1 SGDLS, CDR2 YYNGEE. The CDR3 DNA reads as TGTGCCAGCAGCGTAGGTCGGGGGGCCTACTACGAGCAGTACTTC. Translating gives CASSVGRGAYYEQYF.

CDR3 in amino acids: CASSETGRSNQPQHF. Written as DNA, the CDR3 is TGTGCCAGCAGTGAGACGGGGAGGAGCAATCAGCCCCAGCATTTT. V usage is TRBV2 and J usage is TRBJ1-5, with D unresolved. The CDR3 spans 15 residues. CDR1 and CDR2 from the germline V gene are SNHLY and FYNNEI. Trimming left V 3 bases short and J 1 base short, with 10 bases between. The full variable domain, with the rest looked up from reference TRBV2 and TRBJ1-5, is EPEVTQTPSHQVTQMGQEVILRCVPISNHLYFYWYRQILGQKVEFLVSFYNNEISEKSEIFDDQFSVERPDGSNFTLKIRSTKLEDSAMYFCASSETGRSNQPQHFGDGTRLSIL.

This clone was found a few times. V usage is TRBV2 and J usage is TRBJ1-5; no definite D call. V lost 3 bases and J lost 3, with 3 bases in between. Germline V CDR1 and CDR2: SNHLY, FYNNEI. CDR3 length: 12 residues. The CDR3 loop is CASSEHNQPQHF. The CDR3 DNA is TGTGCCAGCAGTGAGCACAATCAGCCCCAGCATTTT.

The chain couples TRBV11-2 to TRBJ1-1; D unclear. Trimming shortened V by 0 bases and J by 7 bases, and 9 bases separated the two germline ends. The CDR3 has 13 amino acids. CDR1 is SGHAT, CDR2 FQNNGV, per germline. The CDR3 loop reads CASSLEFGYEAFF. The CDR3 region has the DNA TGTGCCAGCAGCTTAGAATTCGGGTATGAAGCTTTCTTT. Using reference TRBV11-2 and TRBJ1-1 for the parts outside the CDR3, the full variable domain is EAGVAQSPRYKIIEKRQSVAFWCNPISGHATLYWYQQILGQGPKLLIQFQNNGVVDDSQLPKDRFSAERLKGVDSTLKIQPAKLEDSAVYLCASSLEFGYEAFFGQGTRLTVV.

CDR3 DNA: TGTGCCAGCAGTTTCAGGGGCCTGGGGGACACTGAAGCTTTCTTT. Translating gives CASSFRGLGDTEAFF. The J gene is TRBJ1-1, the V gene TRBV6-5, with D possibly matching TRBD1 (6 bases). Germline assignment: CDR1 MNHEY and CDR2 SVGAGI. The CDR3 contains 15 residues. Deletions cut 4 bases from V and 3 bases from J, with 15 bases between.

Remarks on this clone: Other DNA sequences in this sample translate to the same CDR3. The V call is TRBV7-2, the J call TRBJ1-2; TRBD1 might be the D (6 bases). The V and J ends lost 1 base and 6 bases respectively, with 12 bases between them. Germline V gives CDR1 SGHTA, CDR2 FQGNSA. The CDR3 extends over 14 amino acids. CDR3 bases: TGTGCCAGCAGCTTAGGCGCAGGGGCGGATGGCTACACCTTC. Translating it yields CASSLGAGADGYTF.

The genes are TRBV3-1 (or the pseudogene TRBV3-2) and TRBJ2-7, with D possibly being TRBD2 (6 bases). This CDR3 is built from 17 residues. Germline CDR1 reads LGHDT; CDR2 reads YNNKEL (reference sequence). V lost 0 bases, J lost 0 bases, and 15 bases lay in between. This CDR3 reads CASSQDFGGELSYEQYF. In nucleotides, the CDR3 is TGTGCCAGCAGCCAAGATTTTGGCGGGGAACTCTCCTACGAGCAGTACTTC.

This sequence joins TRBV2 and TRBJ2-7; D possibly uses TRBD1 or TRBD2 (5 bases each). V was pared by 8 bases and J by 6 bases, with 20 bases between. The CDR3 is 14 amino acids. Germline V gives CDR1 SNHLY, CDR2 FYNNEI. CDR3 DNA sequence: TGTGCCAGCGGCTACGGGACCCCGCTGGGCGAGCAGTACTTC. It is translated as CASGYGTPLGEQYF.

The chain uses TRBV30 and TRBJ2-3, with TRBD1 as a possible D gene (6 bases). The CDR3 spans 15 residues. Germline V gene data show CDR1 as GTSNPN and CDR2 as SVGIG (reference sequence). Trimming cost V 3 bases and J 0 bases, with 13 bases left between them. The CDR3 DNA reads TGTGCCTGGAGGGGAACCGACAGGAGCACAGATACGCAGTATTTT. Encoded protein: CAWRGTDRSTDTQYF. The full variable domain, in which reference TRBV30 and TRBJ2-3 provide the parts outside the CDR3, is SQTIHQWPATLVQPVGSPLSLECTVEGTSNPNLYWYRQAAGRGLQLLFYSVGIGQISSEVPQNLSASRPQDRQFILSSKKLLLSDSGFYLCAWRGTDRSTDTQYFGPGTRLTVL.

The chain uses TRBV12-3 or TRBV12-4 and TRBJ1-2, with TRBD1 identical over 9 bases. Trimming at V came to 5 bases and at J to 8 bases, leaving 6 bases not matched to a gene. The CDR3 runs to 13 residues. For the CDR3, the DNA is TGTGCCAGCAGTGTACAGGGGGCCGACGGCTACACCTTC. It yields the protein CASSVQGADGYTF.

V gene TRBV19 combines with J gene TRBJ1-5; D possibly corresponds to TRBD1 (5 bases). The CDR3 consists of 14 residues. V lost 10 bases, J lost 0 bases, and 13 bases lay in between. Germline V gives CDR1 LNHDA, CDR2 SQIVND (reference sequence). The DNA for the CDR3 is TGTGCCACCGGGGGTCCCTATAGCAATCAGCCCCAGCATTTT. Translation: CATGGPYSNQPQHF. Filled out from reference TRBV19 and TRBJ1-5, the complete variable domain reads DGGITQSPKYLFRKEGQNVTLSCEQNLNHDAMYWYRQDPGQGLRLIYYSQIVNDFQKGDIAEGYSVSREKKESFPLTVTSAQKNPTAFYLCATGGPYSNQPQHFGDGTRLSIL.

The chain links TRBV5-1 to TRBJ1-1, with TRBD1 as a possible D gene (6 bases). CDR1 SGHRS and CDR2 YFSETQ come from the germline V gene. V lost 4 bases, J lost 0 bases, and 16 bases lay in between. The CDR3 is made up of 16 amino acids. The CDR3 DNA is TGCGCCAGCAGCGTGTCAGGGGCCGGCATGAACACTGAAGCTTTCTTT. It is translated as CASSVSGAGMNTEAFF. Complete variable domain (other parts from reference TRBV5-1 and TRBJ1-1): KAGVTQTPRYLIKTRGQQVTLSCSPISGHRSVSWYQQTPGQGLQFLFEYFSETQRNKGNFPGRFSGRQFSNSRSEMNVSTLELGDSALYLCASSVSGAGMNTEAFFGQGTRLTVV.

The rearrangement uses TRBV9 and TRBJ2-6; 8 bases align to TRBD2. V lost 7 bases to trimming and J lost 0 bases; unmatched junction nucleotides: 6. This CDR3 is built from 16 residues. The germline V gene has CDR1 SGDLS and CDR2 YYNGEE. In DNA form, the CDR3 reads TGTGCCAGCCGCGCCGGGGGGGGCTCTGGGGCCAACGTCCTGACTTTC. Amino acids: CASRAGGGSGANVLTF.

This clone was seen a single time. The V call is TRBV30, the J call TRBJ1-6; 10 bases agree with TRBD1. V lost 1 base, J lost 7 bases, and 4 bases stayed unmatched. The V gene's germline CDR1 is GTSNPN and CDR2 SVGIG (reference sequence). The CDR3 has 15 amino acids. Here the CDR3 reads CAWSAPDRGNSPLHF. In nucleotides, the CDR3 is TGTGCCTGGAGTGCCCCGGACAGGGGGAATTCACCCCTCCACTTT. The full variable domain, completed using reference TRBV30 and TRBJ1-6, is SQTIHQWPATLVQPVGSPLSLECTVEGTSNPNLYWYRQAAGRGLQLLFYSVGIGQISSEVPQNLSASRPQDRQFILSSKKLLLSDSGFYLCAWSAPDRGNSPLHFGNGTRLTVT.

In DNA form, the CDR3 reads TGTGCCAGCAGGATAGCACGGAGCACTGAAGCTTTCTTT. It yields the protein CASRIARSTEAFF. The rearrangement uses TRBV27 and TRBJ1-1, with D unclear. V was pared by 6 bases and J by 4 bases, with 12 bases between. CDR3 size: 13 residues. The germline CDR1 and CDR2 sequences are MNHEY and SMNVEV (reference sequence).

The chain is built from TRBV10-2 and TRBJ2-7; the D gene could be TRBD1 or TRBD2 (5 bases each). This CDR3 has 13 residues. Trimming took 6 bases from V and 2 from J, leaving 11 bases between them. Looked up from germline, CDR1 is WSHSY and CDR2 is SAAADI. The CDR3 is CASRGELAYEQYF. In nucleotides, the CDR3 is TGCGCCAGCAGAGGGGAACTAGCCTACGAGCAGTACTTC.

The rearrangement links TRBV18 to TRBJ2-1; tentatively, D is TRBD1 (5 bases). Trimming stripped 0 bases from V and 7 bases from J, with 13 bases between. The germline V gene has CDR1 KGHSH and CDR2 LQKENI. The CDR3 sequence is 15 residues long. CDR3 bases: TGTGCCAGCTCACCACCGTTTCCAGGGTGGAATGAGCAGTTCTTC. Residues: CASSPPFPGWNEQFF.

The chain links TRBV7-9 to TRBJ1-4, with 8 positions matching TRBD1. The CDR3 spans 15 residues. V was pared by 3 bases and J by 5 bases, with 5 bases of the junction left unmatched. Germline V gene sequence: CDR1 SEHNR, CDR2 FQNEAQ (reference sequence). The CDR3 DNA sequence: TGTGCCAGCAGCTTTTGGACAGGGAAAAATGAAAAACTGTTTTTT. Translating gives CASSFWTGKNEKLFF.

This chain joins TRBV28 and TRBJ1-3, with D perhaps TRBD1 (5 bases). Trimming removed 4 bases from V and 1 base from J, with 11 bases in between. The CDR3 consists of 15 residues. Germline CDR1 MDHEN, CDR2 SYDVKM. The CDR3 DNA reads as TGTGCCAGCAGTTCTACCGACAGTTCTGGAAACACCATATATTTT. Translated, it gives CASSSTDSSGNTIYF.